This T cell receptor beta chain was recovered during a study of shared clonotypes between healthy human individuals. Comment on this clone: At the DNA level, this CDR3 is encoded by other sequences in the same sample as well.

Between the trimmed V and J ends, which lost 5 bases and 1 base, there was a span of 10 bases. Germline assignment: CDR1 GTSNPN and CDR2 SVGIG (reference sequence). The CDR3 covers 13 residues. Using immunoSEQ multiplex PCR, the repertoire was profiled, and TCRdb retains in-frame clones only, with some absent. The table includes about 2.3 million clones, around 93% detected once. The J gene is TRBJ2-3, the V gene TRBV30; perhaps D is TRBD1 or TRBD2 (5 bases each). The sample comprised naive CD4+ T cells from PBMCs. The subset denotes: CD45RA+ positively selected. The source is a man aged 18 to 30 in good health. Some clones in this sample may be carry-over from other donors' samples. The CDR3 spells CAWSLGGTDTQYF. CDR3 DNA: TGTGCCTGGTCACTAGGGGGCACAGATACGCAGTATTTT.